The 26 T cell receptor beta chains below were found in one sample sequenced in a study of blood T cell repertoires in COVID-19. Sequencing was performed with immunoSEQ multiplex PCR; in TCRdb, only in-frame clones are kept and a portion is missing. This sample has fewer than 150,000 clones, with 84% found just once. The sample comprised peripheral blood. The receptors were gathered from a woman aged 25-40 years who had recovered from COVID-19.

CDR3 loop: CASSIDNRRGTQYF. The CDR3 DNA is TGTGCCAGTAGTATAGATAACCGGCGAGGGACCCAGTACTTC. The chain uses TRBV19 and TRBJ2-5; D is unclear. CDR1 and CDR2 (germline): LNHDA, SQIVND (reference sequence). The CDR3 is 14 amino acids. V was pared by 0 bases and J by 7 bases, with 12 bases between.

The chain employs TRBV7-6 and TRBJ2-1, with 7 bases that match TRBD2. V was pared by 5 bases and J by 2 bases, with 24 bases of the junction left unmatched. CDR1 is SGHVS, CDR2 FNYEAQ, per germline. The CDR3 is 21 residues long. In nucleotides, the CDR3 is TGTGCCAGCAGCGCACCCCCCACTTCTAGCGGCCCTCCAAGGGCCTACAATGAGCAGTTCTTC. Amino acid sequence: CASSAPPTSSGPPRAYNEQFF.

The CDR3 reads CATSTRGTYNEQFF. The CDR3, as DNA: TGTGCCACCAGCACACGGGGGACCTACAATGAGCAGTTCTTC. The rearrangement joins TRBV15 to TRBJ2-1; D may be TRBD2 (6 bases). Trimming removed 4 bases from V and 2 bases from J, with 9 bases in between. Germline V gives CDR1 LNHNV, CDR2 YYDKDF (reference sequence). CDR3 size: 14 residues.

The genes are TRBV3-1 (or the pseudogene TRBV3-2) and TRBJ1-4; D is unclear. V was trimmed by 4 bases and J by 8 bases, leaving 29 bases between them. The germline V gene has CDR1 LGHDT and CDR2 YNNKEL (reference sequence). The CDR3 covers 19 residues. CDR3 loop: CASSPRSRGAAVMGEKLFF. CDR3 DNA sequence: TGTGCCAGCAGCCCCCGGTCGCGGGGTGCGGCGGTAATGGGGGAAAAACTGTTTTTT.

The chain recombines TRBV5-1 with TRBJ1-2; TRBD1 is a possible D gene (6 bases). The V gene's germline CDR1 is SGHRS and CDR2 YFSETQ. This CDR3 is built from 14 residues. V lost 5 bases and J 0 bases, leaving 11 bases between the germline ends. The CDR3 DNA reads TGCGCCAGCAGTACCGGACAGCCTAACTATGGCTACACCTTC. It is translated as CASSTGQPNYGYTF.

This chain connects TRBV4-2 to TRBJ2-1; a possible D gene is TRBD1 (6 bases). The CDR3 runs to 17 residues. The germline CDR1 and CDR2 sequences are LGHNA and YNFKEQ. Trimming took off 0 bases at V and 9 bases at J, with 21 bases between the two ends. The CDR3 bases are TGTGCCAGCAGCCAAGATCATGTCCGGGACACGGCCCGTGAGCAGTTCTTC. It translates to CASSQDHVRDTAREQFF.

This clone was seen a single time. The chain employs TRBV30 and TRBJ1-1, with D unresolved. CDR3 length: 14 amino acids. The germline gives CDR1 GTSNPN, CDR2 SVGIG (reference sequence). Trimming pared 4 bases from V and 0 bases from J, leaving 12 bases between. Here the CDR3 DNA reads TGTGCCTGGAAGAGACGAGGGATGAACACTGAAGCTTTCTTT. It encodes CAWKRRGMNTEAFF.

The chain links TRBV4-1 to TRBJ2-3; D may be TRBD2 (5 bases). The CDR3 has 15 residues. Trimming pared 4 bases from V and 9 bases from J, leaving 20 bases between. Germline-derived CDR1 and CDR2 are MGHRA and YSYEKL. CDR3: CASSPTLGLLATQYF. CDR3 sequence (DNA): TGCGCCAGCAGCCCGACGTTAGGACTCCTCGCCACGCAGTATTTT.

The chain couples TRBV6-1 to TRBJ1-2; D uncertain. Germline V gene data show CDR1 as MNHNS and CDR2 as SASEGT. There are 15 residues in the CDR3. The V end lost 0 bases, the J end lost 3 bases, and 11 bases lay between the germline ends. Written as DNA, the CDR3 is TGTGCCAGCAGTGAAGCGGTGGGCAGATACTATGGCTACACCTTC. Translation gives CASSEAVGRYYGYTF.

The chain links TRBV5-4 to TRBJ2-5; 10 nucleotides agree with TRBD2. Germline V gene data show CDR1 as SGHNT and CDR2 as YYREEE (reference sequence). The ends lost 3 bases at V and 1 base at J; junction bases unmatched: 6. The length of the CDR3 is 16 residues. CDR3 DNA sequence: TGTGCCAGCAGCTCGCGGAGCGGGGGGGGCCAAGAGACCCAGTACTTC. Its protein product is CASSSRSGGGQETQYF.

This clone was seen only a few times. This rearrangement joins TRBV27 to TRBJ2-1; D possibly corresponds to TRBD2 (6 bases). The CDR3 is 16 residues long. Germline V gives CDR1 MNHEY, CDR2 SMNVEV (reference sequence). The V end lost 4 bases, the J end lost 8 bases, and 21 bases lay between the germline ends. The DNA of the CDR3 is TGTGCCAGCAGTTCTGGACCGTTTTCGGGGGTCGATGAGCAGTTCTTC. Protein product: CASSSGPFSGVDEQFF.

CDR3 sequence: CASSLGGPLDNEQFF. The CDR3 coding sequence is TGTGCCAGCAGCCTAGGGGGGCCCTTAGACAATGAGCAGTTCTTC. V and J are TRBV7-8 and TRBJ2-1; D assignment may be TRBD1 or TRBD2 (6 bases each). The length of the CDR3 is 15 residues. The ends were cut back, 5 bases at V and 5 bases at J, with 16 bases in the middle. Germline V gives CDR1 SGHVS, CDR2 FQNEAQ.

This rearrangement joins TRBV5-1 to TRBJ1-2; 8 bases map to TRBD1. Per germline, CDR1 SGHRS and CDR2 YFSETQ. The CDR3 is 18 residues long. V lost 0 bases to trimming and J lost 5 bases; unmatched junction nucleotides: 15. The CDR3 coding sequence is TGCGCCAGCAGCTTGGGGCTGCCGGGACAGGTGGGGCTATATGGCTACACCTTC. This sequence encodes CASSLGLPGQVGLYGYTF.

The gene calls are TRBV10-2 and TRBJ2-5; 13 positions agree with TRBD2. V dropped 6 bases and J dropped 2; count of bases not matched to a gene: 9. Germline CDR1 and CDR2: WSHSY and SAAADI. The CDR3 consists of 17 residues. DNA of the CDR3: TGCGCCAGCAGGCCGGGACTAGCGGGGTGGATTCAAGAGACCCAGTACTTC. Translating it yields CASRPGLAGWIQETQYF.

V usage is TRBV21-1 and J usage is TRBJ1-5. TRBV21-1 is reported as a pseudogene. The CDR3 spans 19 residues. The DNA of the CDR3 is TGTGCCAGCAGCAAGCCTATACCGGAGCGGCCCCGATGCAATCAGCCCCAGCATTTT. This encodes CASSKPIPERPRCNQPQHF.

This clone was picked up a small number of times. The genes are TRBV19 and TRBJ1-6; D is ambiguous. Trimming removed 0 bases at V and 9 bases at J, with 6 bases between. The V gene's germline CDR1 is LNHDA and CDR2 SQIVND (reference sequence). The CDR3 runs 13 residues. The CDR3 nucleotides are TGTGCCAGTAGTATAGAGGGAGGTTCACCCCTCCACTTT. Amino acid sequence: CASSIEGGSPLHF.

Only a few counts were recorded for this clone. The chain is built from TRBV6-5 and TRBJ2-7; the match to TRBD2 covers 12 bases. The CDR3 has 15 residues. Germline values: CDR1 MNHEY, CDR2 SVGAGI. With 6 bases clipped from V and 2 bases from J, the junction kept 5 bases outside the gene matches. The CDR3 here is CASRRTSGATYEQYF. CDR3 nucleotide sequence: TGTGCCAGCAGGCGGACTAGCGGGGCGACCTACGAGCAGTACTTC.

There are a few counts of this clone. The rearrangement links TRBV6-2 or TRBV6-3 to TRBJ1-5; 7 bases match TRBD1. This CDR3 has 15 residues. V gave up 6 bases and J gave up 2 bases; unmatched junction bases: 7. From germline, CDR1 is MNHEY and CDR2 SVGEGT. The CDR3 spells CASSGQAIGNQPQHF. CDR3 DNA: TGTGCCAGCAGCGGACAGGCCATAGGCAATCAGCCCCAGCATTTT.

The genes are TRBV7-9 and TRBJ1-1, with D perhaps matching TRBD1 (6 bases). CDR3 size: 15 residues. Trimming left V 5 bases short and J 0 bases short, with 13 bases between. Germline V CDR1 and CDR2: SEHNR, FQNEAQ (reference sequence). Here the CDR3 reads CASSTAGELNTEAFF. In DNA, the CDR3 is TGTGCCAGCAGCACGGCAGGGGAATTGAACACTGAAGCTTTCTTT.

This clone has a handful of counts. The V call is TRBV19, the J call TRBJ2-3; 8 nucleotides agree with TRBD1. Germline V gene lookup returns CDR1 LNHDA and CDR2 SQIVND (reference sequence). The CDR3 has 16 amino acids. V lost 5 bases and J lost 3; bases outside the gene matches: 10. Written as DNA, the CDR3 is TGTGCCAGTAGTCAGAACGCCCGGACAGGGACAGATACGCAGTATTTT. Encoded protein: CASSQNARTGTDTQYF.

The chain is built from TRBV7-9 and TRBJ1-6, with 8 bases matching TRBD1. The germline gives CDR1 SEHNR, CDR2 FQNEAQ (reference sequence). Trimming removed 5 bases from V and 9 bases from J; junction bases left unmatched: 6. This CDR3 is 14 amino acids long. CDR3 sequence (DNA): TGTGCCAGCAGCGTAACAGGGGGAGGTTCACCCCTCCACTTT. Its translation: CASSVTGGGSPLHF. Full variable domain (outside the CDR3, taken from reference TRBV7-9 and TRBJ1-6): DTGVSQNPRHKITKRGQNVTFRCDPISEHNRLYWYRQTLGQGPEFLTYFQNEAQLEKSRLLSDRFSAERPKGSFSTLEIQRTEQGDSAMYLCASSVTGGGSPLHFGNGTRLTVT.

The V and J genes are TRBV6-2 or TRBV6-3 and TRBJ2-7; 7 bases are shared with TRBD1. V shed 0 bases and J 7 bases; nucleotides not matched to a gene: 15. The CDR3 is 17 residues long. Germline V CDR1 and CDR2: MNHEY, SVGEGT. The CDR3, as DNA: TGTGCCAGCAGTTACTCGACGATAGCCGCTCAGGGGGAAGAGCAGTACTTC. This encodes CASSYSTIAAQGEEQYF.

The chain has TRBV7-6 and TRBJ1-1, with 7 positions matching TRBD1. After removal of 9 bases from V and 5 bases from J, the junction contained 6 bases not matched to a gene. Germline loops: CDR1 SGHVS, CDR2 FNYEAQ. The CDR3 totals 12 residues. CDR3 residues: CASQGDVTEAFF. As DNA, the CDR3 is TGTGCCAGTCAGGGGGACGTTACTGAAGCTTTCTTT. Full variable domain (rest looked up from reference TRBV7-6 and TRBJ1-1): GAGVSQSPRYKVTKRGQDVALRCDPISGHVSLYWYRQALGQGPEFLTYFNYEAQQDKSGLPNDRFSAERPEGSISTLTIQRTEQRDSAMYRCASQGDVTEAFFGQGTRLTVV.

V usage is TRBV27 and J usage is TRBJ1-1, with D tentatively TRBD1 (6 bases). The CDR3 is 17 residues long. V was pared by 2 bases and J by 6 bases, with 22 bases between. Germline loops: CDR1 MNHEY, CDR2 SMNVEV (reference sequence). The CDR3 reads CASSLEVSGDLVSEAFF. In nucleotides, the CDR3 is TGTGCCAGCAGTTTAGAGGTGTCAGGGGATTTGGTTTCTGAAGCTTTCTTT.

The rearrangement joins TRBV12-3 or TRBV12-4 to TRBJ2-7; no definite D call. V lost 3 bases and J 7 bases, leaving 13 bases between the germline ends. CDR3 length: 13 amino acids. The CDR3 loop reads CASSFNSASEQYF. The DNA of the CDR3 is TGTGCCAGCAGTTTCAACAGTGCCTCGGAGCAGTACTTC.

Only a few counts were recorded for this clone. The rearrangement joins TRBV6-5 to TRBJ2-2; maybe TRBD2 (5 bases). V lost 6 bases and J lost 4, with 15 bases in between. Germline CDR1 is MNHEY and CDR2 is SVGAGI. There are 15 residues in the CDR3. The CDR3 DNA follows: TGTGCCAGCAGGCCACTAGAGCGAGGCACCGGGGAGCTGTTTTTT. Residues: CASRPLERGTGELFF.